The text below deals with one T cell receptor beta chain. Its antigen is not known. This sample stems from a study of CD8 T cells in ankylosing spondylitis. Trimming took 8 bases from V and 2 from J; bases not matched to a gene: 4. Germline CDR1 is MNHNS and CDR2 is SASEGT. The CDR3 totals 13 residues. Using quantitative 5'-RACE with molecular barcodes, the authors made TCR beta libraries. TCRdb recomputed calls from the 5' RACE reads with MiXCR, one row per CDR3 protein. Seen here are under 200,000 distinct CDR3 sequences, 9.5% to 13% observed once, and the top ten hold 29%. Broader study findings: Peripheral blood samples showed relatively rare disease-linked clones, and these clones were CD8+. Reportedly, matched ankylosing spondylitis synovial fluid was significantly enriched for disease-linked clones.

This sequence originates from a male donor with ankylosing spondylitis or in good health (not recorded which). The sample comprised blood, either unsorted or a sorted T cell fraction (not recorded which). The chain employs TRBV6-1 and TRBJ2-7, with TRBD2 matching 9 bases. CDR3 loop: CASGGRGAYEQYF. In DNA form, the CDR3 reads TGTGCCAGCGGCGGGAGGGGAGCCTACGAGCAGTACTTC.